This T cell receptor beta chain comes out of a study of long-term antiretroviral therapy in people with HIV. General study findings and limits: Clonotypes expanded prior to ART showed repertoire dominance at all sampled time points. HIV repertoire CDR3 lengths ranged less widely than those of controls. Diversity measured after ART increased yet remained under transplant donor controls.

The run of the v3.0 immunoSEQ assay was at survey level. Using immunoSEQ multiplex PCR, the repertoire was profiled, and TCRdb retains in-frame clones only, with some absent. The sample has some 25,000 clones; about 88% are singletons. V was pared by 4 bases and J by 2 bases, with 3 bases of the junction left unmatched. The CDR3 is 14 residues long. Germline assignment: CDR1 SGHNT and CDR2 YYREEE (reference sequence). The sample holds a few counts of this clone. Its antigen is unknown. Participants with HIV, all of them, were treated in the United States. V and J are TRBV5-4 and TRBJ2-1; TRBD1 matches at 7 bases. The input for sequencing was unsorted PBMCs, taken 1.9 years after starting antiretroviral therapy. The clonotype comes from a woman aged 25 to 39 with HIV. The CDR3 DNA is TGTGCCAGCAGCGGGGGACAGACCTACAATGAGCAGTTCTTC. Translation: CASSGGQTYNEQFF.